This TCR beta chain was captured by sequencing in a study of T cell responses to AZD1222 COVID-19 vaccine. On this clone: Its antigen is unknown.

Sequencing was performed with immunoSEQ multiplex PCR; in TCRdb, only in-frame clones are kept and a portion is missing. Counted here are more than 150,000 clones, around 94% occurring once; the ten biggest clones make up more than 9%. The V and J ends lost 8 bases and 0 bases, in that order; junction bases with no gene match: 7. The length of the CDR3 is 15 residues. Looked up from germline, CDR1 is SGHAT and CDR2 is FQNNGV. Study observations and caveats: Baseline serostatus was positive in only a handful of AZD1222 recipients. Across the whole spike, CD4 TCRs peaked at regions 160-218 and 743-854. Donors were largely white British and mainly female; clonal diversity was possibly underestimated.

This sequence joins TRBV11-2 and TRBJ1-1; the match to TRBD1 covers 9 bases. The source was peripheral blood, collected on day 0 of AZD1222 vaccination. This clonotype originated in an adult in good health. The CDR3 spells CASGRDRDMNTEAFF. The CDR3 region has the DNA TGTGCCAGCGGCCGGGACAGGGATATGAACACTGAAGCTTTCTTT.